This T cell receptor beta chain is drawn from a study of OX40 agonist ivuxolimab in advanced cancers. Turning to the study itself: People who had prior anti-PD-1, anti-PD-L1 or anti-CTLA-4 therapy could take part, and under 45% had some.

Baseline was the first blood sampling point, followed by cycle 4 day 1 and cycle 7 day 1. The data were produced by immunoSEQ multiplex PCR, yet TCRdb's version contains in-frame clones alone and is incomplete. Of approximately 35,000 clones in the sample, 74% are singletons; the top ten hold roughly an eighth. Trimming took off 4 bases at V and 4 bases at J, with 14 bases between the two ends. CDR3 length: 14 amino acids. Germline lookup yields CDR1 SGHTS and CDR2 YDEGEE. This sequence joins TRBV5-8 and TRBJ1-1, with D possibly being TRBD1 (6 bases). This receptor was taken from an adult with an advanced solid tumor such as melanoma, head and neck, liver or kidney cancer. The sample in question was CD4+ or CD8+ T cells sorted from blood, obtained in a trial of the OX40 agonist ivuxolimab. The CDR3 loop reads CASSPVGGGTEAFF. The CDR3 nucleotides read TGTGCCAGCAGCCCCGTGGGGGGCGGCACTGAAGCTTTCTTT.